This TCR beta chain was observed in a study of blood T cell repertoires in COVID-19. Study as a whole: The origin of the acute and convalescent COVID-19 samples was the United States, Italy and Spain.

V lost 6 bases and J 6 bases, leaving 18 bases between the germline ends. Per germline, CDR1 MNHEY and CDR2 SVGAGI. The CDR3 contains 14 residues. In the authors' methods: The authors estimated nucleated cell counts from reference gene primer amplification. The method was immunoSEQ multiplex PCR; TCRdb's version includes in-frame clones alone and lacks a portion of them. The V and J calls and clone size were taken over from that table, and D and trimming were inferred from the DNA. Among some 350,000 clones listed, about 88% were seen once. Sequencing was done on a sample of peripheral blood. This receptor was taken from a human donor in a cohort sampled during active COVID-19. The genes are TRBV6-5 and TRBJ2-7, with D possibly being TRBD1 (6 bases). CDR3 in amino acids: CASSGIQGGVEQYF. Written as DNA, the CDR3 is TGTGCCAGCAGCGGGATTCAAGGGGGAGTCGAGCAGTACTTC.